This T cell receptor beta chain appears in the sequencing data of a study of CD8 T cells in ankylosing spondylitis. Trimming cost V 6 bases and J 1 base, with 9 bases left between them. The CDR3 consists of 13 residues. This clonotype was seen at least ten times. TCRdb analysed the 5' RACE reads with MiXCR anew, one entry per CDR3 protein. The repertoire consists of roughly 180,000 distinct CDR3 sequences, with roughly 11% occurring once and the leading ten covering about 27%. The receptor was isolated from a male donor with ankylosing spondylitis or in good health (not recorded which). This sequence joins TRBV12-3 or TRBV12-4 and TRBJ2-5; possibly TRBD1 for D (5 bases). The material sequenced was blood, either unsorted or a sorted T cell fraction (not recorded which). This CDR3 is CASRLDTQETQYF. For the CDR3, the DNA is TGTGCCAGCAGGCTGGACACCCAAGAGACCCAGTACTTC.